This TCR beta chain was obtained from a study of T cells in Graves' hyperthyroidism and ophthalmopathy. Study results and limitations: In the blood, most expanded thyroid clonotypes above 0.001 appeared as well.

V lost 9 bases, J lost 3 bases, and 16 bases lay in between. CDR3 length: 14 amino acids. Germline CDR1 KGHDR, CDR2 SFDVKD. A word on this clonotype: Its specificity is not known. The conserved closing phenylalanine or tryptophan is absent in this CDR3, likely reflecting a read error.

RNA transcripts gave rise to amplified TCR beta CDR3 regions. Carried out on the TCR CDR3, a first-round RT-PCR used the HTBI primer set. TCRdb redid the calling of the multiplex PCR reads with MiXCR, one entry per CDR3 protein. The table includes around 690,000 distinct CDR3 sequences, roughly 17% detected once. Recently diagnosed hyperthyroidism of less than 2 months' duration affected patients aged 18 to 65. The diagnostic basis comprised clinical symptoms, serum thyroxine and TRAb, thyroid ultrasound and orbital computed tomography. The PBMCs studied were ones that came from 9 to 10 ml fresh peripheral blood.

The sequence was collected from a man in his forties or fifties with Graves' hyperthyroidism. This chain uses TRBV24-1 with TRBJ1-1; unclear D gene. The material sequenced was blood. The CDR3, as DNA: TGTGCCACCCAAGGGTCATCAGGCCACACTGAAGCTTTCTCT. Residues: CATQGSSGHTEAFS.